This is a list of T cell receptor beta chains from one sample in a study of Graves' ophthalmopathy and Graves' hyperthyroidism. TCRdb reprocessed the multiplex PCR reads with MiXCR, giving one entry per CDR3 protein. The profile shows approximately 1.2 million distinct CDR3 sequences, 35% to 40% of them singletons. What was sequenced was peripheral blood or thyroid tissue (not recorded which). The receptor set was obtained from an adult man with Graves' hyperthyroidism. CDR3s include the opening cysteine and the closing phenylalanine or tryptophan. D genes are given only for firm matches. A clone size is listed for some rows: how often the clone was seen (once, few, many), or a class if it is expanded.

TRBJ1-5 | many | 13 | TRBV12-3/TRBV12-4 | . | CASSLIGPGPQHF | TGTGCCAGCAGTTTAATCGGTCCCGGGCCCCAGCATTTT
TRBJ1-6 | . | 15 | TRBV12-3/TRBV12-4 | . | CASRDTSSYNSPLHF | TGTGCCAGCAGAGACACCAGCTCCTATAATTCACCCCTCCACTTT
TRBJ2-5 | once | 15 | TRBV28 | . | CASGVGQRIGETQYF | TGTGCCAGCGGGGTCGGACAGCGCATAGGGGAGACCCAGTACTTC
TRBJ1-1 | . | 15 | TRBV5-1 | . | CASSLRGGLDTEAFF | TGCGCCAGCAGCTTGAGGGGCGGGTTGGACACTGAAGCTTTCTTT
TRBJ1-2 | many | 15 | TRBV5-1 | . | CASSLEQPGDGRYTF | TGCGCCAGCAGCTTGGAACAGCCAGGGGACGGACGCTACACCTTC
TRBJ2-7 | . | 16 | TRBV11-3 | . | CASSPPGGANAGELYF | TGTGCCAGCAGCCCCCCAGGGGGGGCGAACGCCGGGGAGCTGTACTTC
TRBJ1-2 | few | 15 | TRBV6-5 | . | CASSYPDRPGYGYTF | TGTGCCAGCAGTTACCCCGACCGTCCGGGCTATGGCTACACCTTC
TRBJ2-7 | few | 14 | TRBV5-1 | . | CASSAGNYLGEQYF | TGCGCCAGCAGCGCAGGTAATTATTTGGGCGAGCAGTACTTC
TRBJ2-7 | . | 14 | TRBV9 | . | CASSLGTRNYEQYF | TGTGCCAGCAGTCTAGGGACTCGAAACTACGAGCAGTACTTC
TRBJ2-1 | . | 14 | TRBV7-9 | TRBD2 | CASSLTSGKGEQFF | TGTGCCAGCAGCTTAACTAGCGGGAAGGGTGAGCAGTTCTTC
TRBJ1-1 | . | 13 | TRBV5-5 | . | CASSWHKNTEAFF | TGTGCCAGCAGCTGGCATAAGAACACTGAAGCTTTCTTT
TRBJ2-5 | . | 12 | TRBV30 | . | CAWSRLEETQYF | TGTGCCTGGAGTCGGTTAGAAGAGACCCAGTACTTC
TRBJ1-1 | . | 12 | TRBV7-2 | . | CASTEVKTEAFF | TGTGCCAGCACCGAGGTGAAAACTGAAGCTTTCTTT
TRBJ2-2 | once | 14 | TRBV29-1 | TRBD2 | CSVRVGGPTGELFF | TGCAGCGTCCGTGTGGGAGGGCCAACCGGGGAGCTGTTTTTT
TRBJ1-2 | . | 14 | TRBV5-1 | TRBD1 | CASRQDRGRKDYTF | TGCGCCAGCAGACAGGACAGGGGGCGAAAAGACTACACCTTC
TRBJ2-5 | . | 15 | TRBV24-1 | . | CATSVSRQIEETQYF | TGTGCCACCAGCGTTTCGCGACAGATCGAAGAGACCCAGTACTTC
TRBJ2-5 | . | 14 | TRBV9 | . | CASSQGTGYETQYF | TGTGCCAGCAGCCAGGGGACGGGGTATGAGACCCAGTACTTC
TRBJ1-5 | . | 14 | TRBV7-2 | . | CASSRGGSGETQHF | TGTGCCAGCAGCCGGGGAGGCAGCGGGGAGACCCAGCATTTT
TRBJ1-4 | . | 16 | TRBV6-6 | . | CARSYSILRGNEKLFF | TGTGCCCGCAGTTACTCGATCCTCCGGGGGAATGAAAAACTGTTTTTT
TRBJ1-1 | many | 17 | TRBV19 | . | CASRRTSRTATNTEAFF | TGTGCCAGTAGACGGACGTCGCGGACAGCAACGAACACTGAAGCTTTCTTT
TRBJ1-1 | many | 13 | TRBV20-1 | . | CSALGPGGTEAFF | TGCAGTGCCCTCGGCCCGGGTGGCACTGAAGCTTTCTTT
TRBJ1-2 | . | 15 | TRBV6-1 | . | CASSLVAGNIYGYTF | TGTGCCAGCAGTTTAGTTGCGGGCAATATCTATGGCTACACCTTC
TRBJ2-5 | . | 15 | TRBV7-9 | TRBD2 | CASSLDGTSGETQYF | TGTGCCAGCAGCTTGGATGGGACTAGCGGGGAGACCCAGTACTTC
TRBJ2-5 | many | 15 | TRBV7-2 | TRBD2 | CASSPREGRSETQYF | TGTGCCAGCAGCCCGAGGGAGGGGCGCTCAGAGACCCAGTACTTC
TRBJ2-7 | many | 15 | TRBV15 | . | CATSHTHRTSYEQYF | TGTGCCACCAGTCACACCCACAGGACCTCCTACGAGCAGTACTTC
TRBJ2-7 | . | 17 | TRBV20-1 | . | CSARKTRTAVRSYEQYF | TGCAGTGCTAGAAAAACCAGGACGGCGGTCCGCTCCTACGAGCAGTACTTC
TRBJ1-5 | . | 16 | TRBV5-5 | . | CASSSKQEGSNQPQHF | TGTGCCAGCAGCTCAAAACAGGAAGGGAGCAATCAGCCCCAGCATTTT
TRBJ2-3 | once | 15 | TRBV24-1 | . | CASRQTGLHTDTQYF | TGCGCCAGCAGGCAAACAGGGTTACACACAGATACGCAGTATTTT
TRBJ1-5 | . | 15 | TRBV7-2 | TRBD1 | CASRHREQGDQPQHF | TGTGCCAGCCGTCACAGGGAACAGGGGGACCAGCCCCAGCATTTT